This T cell receptor beta chain was identified during a study of shared clonotypes between healthy human individuals. Study-wide results and caveats: Memory subsets had estimated richness that was generally smaller than that of naive subsets.

This table comes from immunoSEQ multiplex PCR, and its TCRdb copy is limited to in-frame clones, with some not included. This table holds about 1 million clones, around 76% found once. In the case of this clone: Its matching antigen is unknown.

V dropped 5 bases and J dropped 0; count of bases not matched to a gene: 7. CDR1 and CDR2 (germline): MNHEY, SMNVEV (reference sequence). The CDR3 sequence is 17 residues long. Source material: memory CD4+ T cells sorted from blood. Subset specified: CD45RA-negative fraction. The TCR originated in a man aged 18-30 years in good health. V is TRBV27 and J is TRBJ2-4; 10 nucleotides align to TRBD2. CDR3 DNA: TGTGCCAGCAGTCTCAGACTAGCGGGTGTAGCCAAAAACATTCAGTACTTC. Protein product: CASSLRLAGVAKNIQYF.